One and the same sample provided the 8 T cell receptor beta chains below, sequenced in a study of T cells after yellow fever vaccination. TCRdb independently ran MiXCR on the 5' RACE reads; one entry per CDR3 protein. This table has some 300,000 distinct CDR3 sequences, roughly 9% appearing once. The specimen comprised CD4+ T cells sorted from PBMCs, sampled 5 days after the yellow fever booster vaccination. These TCRs come from a man in his late teens or twenties who received the YFV17D yellow fever vaccine.

This clonotype was detected many times. The rearrangement uses TRBV7-9 and TRBJ1-2; D call uncertain. Per the germline V gene, CDR1 is SEHNR and CDR2 is FQNEAQ (reference sequence). This CDR3 region has 12 residues. The V gene lost 1 base and the J gene lost 7 bases, with 7 bases spanning the gap. The CDR3 sequence is CASSLDTGGYTF. The CDR3 DNA reads as TGTGCCAGCAGCTTAGACACGGGTGGCTACACCTTC.

V is TRBV5-1 and J is TRBJ1-2; D possibly corresponds to TRBD1 (5 bases). V lost 4 bases and J 4 bases, leaving 20 bases between the germline ends. CDR1 is SGHRS, CDR2 YFSETQ, per germline. There are 16 residues in the CDR3. CDR3 DNA sequence: TGCGCCAGCAGCATTGGATATAAGACAGATTCCTATGGCTACACCTTC. Encoded protein: CASSIGYKTDSYGYTF.

This clonotype was seen just once. The chain couples TRBV12-3 or TRBV12-4 to TRBJ2-7; 10 bases are shared with TRBD2. This CDR3 has 18 amino acids. V shed 6 bases and J 6 bases; nucleotides not matched to a gene: 20. The CDR3 is CASSLGWPSGGLLPEQYV. The CDR3 DNA sequence: TGTGCCAGCAGCCTGGGATGGCCTAGCGGGGGACTCCTACCCGAGCAGTACGTC.

This sequence joins TRBV29-1 and TRBJ1-2, with 7 bases lining up with TRBD1. Germline CDR1 and CDR2: SQVTM and ANQGSEA. J was trimmed by 6 bases and V by 6 bases; bases with no gene match: 13. CDR3 size: 14 residues. CDR3 region: CSVPKTDREDGYTF. The CDR3 DNA reads TGCAGCGTCCCCAAAACAGACAGGGAAGATGGCTACACCTTC.

This clonotype has a handful of counts. Here the CDR3 reads CSAGTGLYGYTF. In DNA form, the CDR3 reads TGCAGTGCTGGGACGGGCCTCTATGGCTACACCTTC. The gene calls are TRBV20-1 and TRBJ1-2; TRBD1 might be the D (5 bases). The CDR3 length is 12 residues. Germline V gene sequence: CDR1 DFQATT, CDR2 SNEGSKA (reference sequence). Trimming cost V 5 bases and J 4 bases, with 11 bases left between them.

The gene calls are TRBV5-1 and TRBJ1-1; D ambiguous. The germline V gene encodes CDR1 SGHRS and CDR2 YFSETQ. This CDR3 region has 14 residues. V dropped 0 bases and J dropped 5 bases, with 11 bases sitting between them. The CDR3 protein is CASSLAAPGTEAFF. DNA for the CDR3: TGCGCCAGCAGCTTGGCGGCCCCGGGAACTGAAGCTTTCTTT.

This clonotype has at least ten counts. V and J are TRBV11-2 and TRBJ2-5; no definite D call. Trimming took off 1 base at V and 4 bases at J, with 4 bases between the two ends. CDR3 length: 12 residues. Germline V gene data show CDR1 as SGHAT and CDR2 as FQNNGV. CDR3 coding DNA: TGTGCCAGCAGCTTAGCCGTAGAGACCCAGTACTTC. Translated: CASSLAVETQYF.

The V call is TRBV7-8, the J call TRBJ1-2; D is possibly TRBD1 (5 bases). The CDR3 has 15 amino acids. Germline lookup yields CDR1 SGHVS and CDR2 FQNEAQ. V shed 0 bases and J shed 10 bases, with 18 bases lying between them. This chain's CDR3 is CASSLALGEKGYYTF. CDR3 nucleotide sequence: TGTGCCAGCAGCTTAGCGCTGGGGGAAAAAGGTTACTACACCTTC.